These 20 T cell receptor beta chains were sequenced from one sample in a study of PD-L1 blockade in urothelial cancer. This table comes from immunoSEQ multiplex PCR, and its TCRdb copy is limited to in-frame clones, with some not included. This table has 40,000 to 55,000 clones, 70% to 90% appearing once. Noted time point: peripheral blood 6 weeks after treatment start. The sequenced sample was PBMCs, obtained around atezolizumab (anti-PD-L1) treatment. Receptors originate from a man in his fifties or sixties with urothelial cancer.

V gene TRBV6-1 combines with J gene TRBJ1-4; possible D gene TRBD1, 5 bases. In germline, CDR1 is MNHNS, CDR2 SASEGT. The V gene lost 3 bases and the J gene lost 10 bases, with 15 bases spanning the gap. This CDR3 contains 14 residues. CDR3 DNA: TGTGCCAGCAGTGAGGGTAGGAGTCAGGGAAAACTGTTTTTT. Its translation is CASSEGRSQGKLFF.

The CDR3: CASFRDTSTDTQYF. The DNA for the CDR3 is TGTGCCAGCTTCCGGGACACGAGCACAGATACGCAGTATTTT. The chain links TRBV18 to TRBJ2-3; a possible D gene is TRBD1 (6 bases). This CDR3 has 14 amino acids. The germline V gene has CDR1 KGHSH and CDR2 LQKENI. V was clipped by 7 bases and J by 0 bases, with 11 bases between them. The variable domain in full, completed from reference TRBV18 and TRBJ2-3, reads NAGVMQNPRHLVRRRGQEARLRCSPMKGHSHVYWYRQLPEEGLKFMVYLQKENIIDESGMPKERFSAEFPKEGPSILRIQQVVRGDSAAYFCASFRDTSTDTQYFGPGTRLTVL.

This clone has a handful of counts. The CDR3 nucleotides read TGTGCCAGCTCACACACTTCAATGACAGGGGCCAAGTGGAACACTGAAGCTTTCTTT. Translating it yields CASSHTSMTGAKWNTEAFF. The chain is built from TRBV18 and TRBJ1-1; 8 nucleotides align to TRBD1. This CDR3 has 19 amino acids. Germline V gene lookup returns CDR1 KGHSH and CDR2 LQKENI. The J segment lost 1 base and the V segment lost 4 bases, leaving 17 bases of the junction unmatched. Based on the CDR3 plus reference TRBV18 and TRBJ1-1, the full variable domain is NAGVMQNPRHLVRRRGQEARLRCSPMKGHSHVYWYRQLPEEGLKFMVYLQKENIIDESGMPKERFSAEFPKEGPSILRIQQVVRGDSAAYFCASSHTSMTGAKWNTEAFFGQGTRLTVV.

CDR3 sequence reads: CASSPSSRTGDHQPQHF. CDR3 coding DNA: TGTGCCAGCAGCCCAAGTTCCCGGACAGGGGACCATCAGCCCCAGCATTTT. J is TRBJ1-5 and V is TRBV7-9; 9 nucleotides agree with TRBD1. This CDR3 contains 17 residues. J was trimmed by 5 bases and V by 5 bases; bases with no gene match: 13. Per germline, CDR1 SEHNR and CDR2 FQNEAQ (reference sequence).

The chain couples TRBV9 to TRBJ2-5; maybe TRBD1 (6 bases). CDR3 size: 16 residues. Trimming stripped 4 bases from V and 0 bases from J, with 16 bases between. Per the germline V gene, CDR1 is SGDLS and CDR2 is YYNGEE. In nucleotides, the CDR3 is TGTGCCAGCAGCAACGGCGGCAGGGGAGACCAAGAGACCCAGTACTTC. Its translation: CASSNGGRGDQETQYF.

J is TRBJ2-2 and V is TRBV5-1; D is perhaps TRBD1 (5 bases). The CDR3 spans 15 residues. Germline V gives CDR1 SGHRS, CDR2 YFSETQ. V lost 3 bases, J lost 4 bases, and 13 bases lay in between. CDR3 DNA: TGCGCCAGCAGCTGGGCAGGGTTAGGCACCGGGGAGCTGTTTTTT. Its protein product is CASSWAGLGTGELFF.

The V gene is TRBV5-1, the J gene TRBJ1-3, with D maybe TRBD1 (5 bases). The CDR3 runs to 15 residues. Germline CDR1 and CDR2: SGHRS and YFSETQ. Trimming left V 8 bases short and J 4 bases short, with 19 bases between. The CDR3 DNA follows: TGCGCCAGGGATTGGAGGGGAGGGATCGGAAACACCATATATTTT. Translating gives CARDWRGGIGNTIYF.

The gene calls are TRBV7-2 and TRBJ2-3, with TRBD2 matching over 8 bases. From germline, CDR1 is SGHTA and CDR2 FQGNSA. V was pared by 7 bases and J by 0 bases, with 3 bases of the junction left unmatched. The CDR3 is 14 residues long. The CDR3 bases are TGTGCCAGCAAACTAGCGGCTAGCACAGATACGCAGTATTTT. Translating gives CASKLAASTDTQYF.

The chain combines TRBV30 with TRBJ2-7; 7 bases agree with TRBD1. Germline CDR1 GTSNPN, CDR2 SVGIG (reference sequence). J gave up 6 bases and V 2 bases, and 7 bases lay outside the gene matches. This CDR3 is 13 amino acids long. The CDR3 nucleotides read TGTGCCTGGAGTCCGGGACAGCTGCGCGAGCAGTACTTC. The encoded protein is CAWSPGQLREQYF.

In this sample, this clone turned up a few times. J is TRBJ1-6 and V is TRBV2; no reliable D call. The germline gives CDR1 SNHLY, CDR2 FYNNEI. CDR3 length: 12 amino acids. CDR3 bases: TGTGGCGGAGGCGCGATTAATTCACCCCTCCACTTT. Translation gives CGGGAINSPLHF.

This chain joins TRBV5-4 and TRBJ2-3, with 8 positions matching TRBD2. Trimming cost V 7 bases and J 11 bases; bases outside gene matches: 21. CDR3 length: 16 amino acids. Germline CDR1 and CDR2: SGHNT and YYREEE (reference sequence). CDR3 sequence: CASGSLAASMVTKQYF. The DNA of the CDR3 is TGTGCCAGCGGCTCACTAGCGGCGTCGATGGTGACTAAGCAGTATTTT.

J is TRBJ2-3 and V is TRBV6-6; the D is unclear. CDR3 length equals 11 residues. Germline-derived CDR1 and CDR2 are MNHNY and SVGAGI (reference sequence). With 6 bases removed from V and 5 bases from J, the gap between germline ends came to 6 bases. In nucleotides, the CDR3 is TGTGCCAGCAGCCGTCGAGATACGCAGTATTTT. Protein sequence: CASSRRDTQYF.

This clone was detected only once. The chain employs TRBV19 and TRBJ1-5; the D gene is possibly TRBD1 (5 bases). The CDR3 contains 16 residues. V lost 2 bases, J lost 1 base, and 12 bases lay in between. Germline-derived CDR1 and CDR2 are LNHDA and SQIVND (reference sequence). CDR3 in amino acids: CASSIQSGLSNQPQHF. DNA for the CDR3: TGTGCCAGTAGTATACAATCAGGGTTAAGCAATCAGCCCCAGCATTTT. Complete variable domain (other parts from reference TRBV19 and TRBJ1-5): DGGITQSPKYLFRKEGQNVTLSCEQNLNHDAMYWYRQDPGQGLRLIYYSQIVNDFQKGDIAEGYSVSREKKESFPLTVTSAQKNPTAFYLCASSIQSGLSNQPQHFGDGTRLSIL.

This sequence joins TRBV6-5 and TRBJ1-1; TRBD1 agrees at 7 bases. There are 13 residues in the CDR3. The germline V gene encodes CDR1 MNHEY and CDR2 SVGAGI. Trimming at V came to 2 bases and at J to 12 bases, leaving 9 bases not matched to a gene. Written as DNA, the CDR3 is TGTGCCAGCAGTTACATCGAGGGGGCGAGGCCTTTCTTT. It translates to CASSYIEGARPFF.

V gene TRBV25-1 combines with J gene TRBJ2-1; no reliable D call. CDR3 size: 13 residues. The V and J ends lost 1 base and 7 bases respectively, with 8 bases between them. Germline lookup yields CDR1 MGHDK and CDR2 SYGVNS. The CDR3 protein is CASSEFLRNEQFF. CDR3 nucleotides: TGTGCCAGCAGTGAATTCCTGCGGAATGAGCAGTTCTTC.

A few counts support this clone. The V and J genes are TRBV7-3 and TRBJ2-2, with 7 bases that match TRBD1. The CDR3 runs 15 residues. V shed 5 bases, J shed 3 bases, and the junction held 6 bases outside the gene matches. In germline, CDR1 is SGHTA, CDR2 FQGTGA. The CDR3 here is CASSPRQGHTGELFF. CDR3 sequence (DNA): TGTGCCAGCAGCCCCCGACAGGGTCACACCGGGGAGCTGTTTTTT. Together with reference TRBV7-3 and TRBJ2-2, the CDR3 gives the full variable domain: GAGVSQTPSNKVTEKGKYVELRCDPISGHTALYWYRQSLGQGPEFLIYFQGTGAADDSGLPNDRFFAVRPEGSVSTLKIQRTERGDSAVYLCASSPRQGHTGELFFGEGSRLTVL.

The rearrangement uses TRBV4-1 and TRBJ2-7, with TRBD2 as a possible D gene (6 bases). V was clipped by 3 bases and J by 1 base, with 7 bases between them. This CDR3 has 13 amino acids. Looked up from germline, CDR1 is MGHRA and CDR2 is YSYEKL. The CDR3 DNA follows: TGCGCCAGCAGCCACGGGGGATCCTACGAGCAGTACTTC. Translation: CASSHGGSYEQYF.

The chain couples TRBV5-1 to TRBJ2-7; 7 bases are shared with TRBD1. This CDR3 has 14 amino acids. With 0 bases clipped from V and 6 bases from J, the junction kept 6 bases outside the gene matches. Looked up from germline, CDR1 is SGHRS and CDR2 is YFSETQ. The CDR3 DNA follows: TGCGCCAGCAGCTTGGAAGCCAGGGGGAGCGAGCAGTACTTC. Protein sequence: CASSLEARGSEQYF.

The chain uses TRBV15 and TRBJ1-1; 8 nucleotides agree with TRBD1. In germline, CDR1 is LNHNV, CDR2 YYDKDF (reference sequence). V trimming: 0 bases; J trimming: 1 base; junction bases outside the gene matches: 1. The CDR3 runs 15 residues. In DNA form, the CDR3 reads TGTGCCACCAGCAGAGATACAGGGGGGAACACTGAAGCTTTCTTT. The encoded protein is CATSRDTGGNTEAFF.

The rearrangement joins TRBV19 to TRBJ1-1; a possible D gene is TRBD1 (5 bases). The CDR3 totals 19 residues. CDR1 and CDR2 (germline): LNHDA, SQIVND (reference sequence). V shed 7 bases and J shed 0 bases, with 27 bases lying between them. CDR3 DNA: TGTGCCAGTACCCCCACGACCCGCACGGGACTCTTCATGAACACTGAAGCTTTCTTT. Translating gives CASTPTTRTGLFMNTEAFF.